The 15 T cell receptor beta chains reported below all come from one sample, sequenced in a study of T-cell reconstitution after alpha-beta-depleted transplantation in children. The TCRbeta library was prepared with unique molecular identifiers. MiXCR, applied by TCRdb to the PCR reads, yields one record per CDR3 protein. This table holds about 500,000 distinct CDR3 sequences, approximately 32% found once. The material sequenced was PBMCs from the stem cell graft donor, taken from the stem cell graft. The receptors here all came from a human donor who donated a stem cell graft to a child with aplastic anemia.

This clonotype was recorded a few times. V usage is TRBV12-3 or TRBV12-4 and J usage is TRBJ1-2, with D maybe TRBD1 (5 bases). The ends were cut back, 5 bases at V and 6 bases at J, with 16 bases in the middle. The CDR3 is made up of 14 amino acids. The CDR3 here is CASSPSLGADGYTF. The CDR3 coding sequence is TGTGCCAGCAGTCCCTCCCTCGGGGCAGATGGCTACACCTTC.

This clonotype appeared once. V gene TRBV6-5 combines with J gene TRBJ2-1; the D gene is possibly TRBD2 (6 bases). Germline V CDR1 and CDR2: MNHEY, SVGAGI. V lost 0 bases, J lost 10 bases, and 13 bases lay in between. CDR3 length equals 14 residues. CDR3 nucleotide sequence: TGTGCCAGCAGTTACTCACCCGGGACTCACGAGCAGTTCTTC. It codes for CASSYSPGTHEQFF.

This clonotype was seen a few times. This rearrangement joins TRBV13 to TRBJ2-7, with 7 bases lining up with TRBD2. Germline CDR1 PRHDT, CDR2 FYEKMQ (reference sequence). The CDR3 is 13 amino acids. Losses at the gene ends were 5 bases for V and 4 bases for J; bases not matched to a gene: 5. The CDR3 DNA reads as TGTGCCAGCAGCCCAGCGGGACTTTACGAGCAGTACGTC. Translated, it gives CASSPAGLYEQYV.

This clonotype was counted between two and nine times. V usage is TRBV30 and J usage is TRBJ1-1; no definite D call. Germline CDR1 GTSNPN, CDR2 SVGIG (reference sequence). This CDR3 contains 12 residues. V lost 2 bases and J 0 bases, leaving 4 bases between the germline ends. The CDR3 sequence: CAWSPLNTEAFF. The CDR3 DNA reads TGTGCCTGGAGTCCATTGAACACTGAAGCTTTCTTT.

This chain links TRBV5-1 with TRBJ1-1; D is perhaps TRBD1 (5 bases). Germline V lookup: CDR1 SGHRS, CDR2 YFSETQ. The V gene lost 2 bases and the J gene lost 8 bases, with 16 bases spanning the gap. The CDR3 is 14 amino acids. CDR3: CASSFEGRPPEAFF. CDR3 nucleotides: TGCGCCAGCAGCTTTGAGGGACGACCCCCCGAAGCTTTCTTT.

This clonotype appeared a few times. The gene calls are TRBV7-8 and TRBJ2-3; TRBD2 agrees at 13 bases. The CDR3 is made up of 16 amino acids. The trim removed 4 bases at V and 6 bases at J, leaving 7 bases unmatched. The germline V gene has CDR1 SGHVS and CDR2 FQNEAQ. The CDR3 sequence: CASSSYSTSGGDTQYF. CDR3 nucleotides: TGTGCCAGCAGCTCCTATTCGACTAGCGGGGGGGATACGCAGTATTTT.

This clonotype was counted only a few times. This chain uses TRBV7-6 with TRBJ2-1; 12 bases are a match to TRBD2. Losses at the gene ends were 1 base for V and 1 base for J; bases not matched to a gene: 14. CDR3 size: 21 residues. The germline V gene encodes CDR1 SGHVS and CDR2 FNYEAQ. The CDR3 DNA is TGTGCCAGCAGCTTAGTAGGGTCAACTAGCGGGAGGCCGCCATCCTACAATGAGCAGTTCTTC. Amino acids: CASSLVGSTSGRPPSYNEQFF.

This sequence joins TRBV28 and TRBJ2-7; 8 bases map to TRBD1. J gave up 5 bases and V 6 bases, and 12 bases lay outside the gene matches. The germline V gene encodes CDR1 MDHEN and CDR2 SYDVKM. The CDR3 runs 15 residues. The CDR3, as DNA: TGTGCCAGCAGCCCGGGACAGGCGCTCCTGGACGAGCAGTACGTC. It specifies CASSPGQALLDEQYV.

This clonotype was recorded many times. The chain recombines TRBV12-3 or TRBV12-4 with TRBJ2-5; a weak D match, TRBD2 (5 bases). Trimming cost V 1 base and J 5 bases, with 5 bases left between them. The CDR3 has 12 amino acids. CDR3 in amino acids: CASSLERETQYF. CDR3 coding DNA: TGTGCCAGCAGTTTAGAGCGGGAGACCCAGTACTTC.

The chain has TRBV29-1 and TRBJ1-4; a weak D match, TRBD1 (6 bases). This CDR3 has 15 residues. V lost 8 bases to trimming and J lost 0 bases, with 16 bases between them. Germline values: CDR1 SQVTM, CDR2 ANQGSEA. The CDR3 bases are TGCAGCATACTAATTAGGGGGGCAACTAATGAAAAACTGTTTTTT. The encoded protein is CSILIRGATNEKLFF.

This chain uses TRBV4-3 with TRBJ2-2; D remains unclear. CDR3 size: 14 residues. The germline CDR1 and CDR2 sequences are LGHNA and YSLEER. The germline V and J ends were trimmed by 3 bases and 3 bases, with 8 bases remaining between them. As DNA, the CDR3 is TGCGCCAGCAGCCATGCAGCTGACACCGGGGAGCTGTTTTTT. Translated, it gives CASSHAADTGELFF.

The V gene is TRBV6-2 or TRBV6-3, the J gene TRBJ1-5; possibly TRBD1 for D (5 bases). The CDR3 length is 17 residues. In germline, CDR1 is MNHEY, CDR2 SVGEGT. V lost 8 bases and J 4 bases, leaving 24 bases between the germline ends. This CDR3 is CASEPVQGLVANQPQHF. In DNA, the CDR3 is TGTGCCAGCGAGCCCGTTCAGGGTTTGGTAGCGAATCAGCCCCAGCATTTT.

V usage is TRBV11-2 and J usage is TRBJ2-7; possibly TRBD1 for D (7 bases). CDR3 length: 14 amino acids. Germline V gene sequence: CDR1 SGHAT, CDR2 FQNNGV. V was pared by 3 bases and J by 4 bases, with 13 bases between. CDR3 sequence: CASSFQGGLYEQYF. As DNA, the CDR3 is TGTGCCAGCAGCTTCCAGGGGGGTCTTTACGAGCAGTACTTC.

This sequence joins TRBV6-1 and TRBJ2-7; 12 positions agree with TRBD2. CDR1 is MNHNS, CDR2 SASEGT, per germline. The CDR3 is 16 amino acids. The J segment lost 7 bases and the V segment lost 7 bases, leaving 14 bases of the junction unmatched. In nucleotides, the CDR3 is TGTGCCAGCACCCTTTCCCATCTAGCGGGAGGGTCGGAGCAGTACTTC. Its translation is CASTLSHLAGGSEQYF.

The chain recombines TRBV30 with TRBJ1-1; 7 nucleotides line up with TRBD1. Trimming cost V 0 bases and J 4 bases; bases outside gene matches: 5. The CDR3 is 14 residues long. Germline CDR1 GTSNPN, CDR2 SVGIG (reference sequence). The CDR3: CAWSVRQGTTEAFF. The CDR3 nucleotides are TGTGCCTGGAGTGTACGACAGGGCACCACTGAAGCTTTCTTT. The full variable domain, completed using reference TRBV30 and TRBJ1-1, is SQTIHQWPATLVQPVGSPLSLECTVEGTSNPNLYWYRQAAGRGLQLLFYSVGIGQISSEVPQNLSASRPQDRQFILSSKKLLLSDSGFYLCAWSVRQGTTEAFFGQGTRLTVV.